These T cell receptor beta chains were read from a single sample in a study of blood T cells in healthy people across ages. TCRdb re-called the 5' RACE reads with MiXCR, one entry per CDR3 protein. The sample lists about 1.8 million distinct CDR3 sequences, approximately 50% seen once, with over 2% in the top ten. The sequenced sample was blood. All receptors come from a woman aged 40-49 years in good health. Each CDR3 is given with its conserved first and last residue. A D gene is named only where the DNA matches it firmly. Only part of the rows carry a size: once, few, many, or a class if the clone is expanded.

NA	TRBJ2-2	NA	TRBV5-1	CASSLGRQGPNTGELFF	TGCGCCAGCAGCTTGGGCCGGCAGGGCCCGAACACCGGGGAGCTGTTTTTT
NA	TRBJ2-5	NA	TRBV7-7	CASSLDGPRETQYF	TGTGCTAGCAGCTTAGACGGGCCCCGGGAGACCCAGTACTTC
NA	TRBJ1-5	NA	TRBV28	CASSSRHPPQPQHF	TGTGCCAGCAGTTCCCGTCACCCGCCCCAGCCCCAGCATTTT
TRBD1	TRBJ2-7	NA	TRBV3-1	CASSPVGTGPYEQYF	TGTGCCAGCAGCCCTGTTGGGACAGGGCCCTACGAGCAGTACTTC
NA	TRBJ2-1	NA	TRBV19	CASSIDWGAGTYNEQFF	TGTGCCAGTAGTATAGATTGGGGCGCGGGAACCTACAATGAGCAGTTCTTC
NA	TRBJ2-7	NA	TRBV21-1	CASSKGGQGCYEQYF	TGTGCCAGCAGCAAAGGGGGACAGGGATGTTACGAGCAGTACTTC
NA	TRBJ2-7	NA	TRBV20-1	CSASGWQGIVYEQYF	TGCAGTGCTAGCGGTTGGCAGGGTATAGTCTACGAGCAGTACTTC
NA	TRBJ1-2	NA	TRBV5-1	CASSEDGDVYGYTF	TGCGCCAGCAGCGAGGACGGAGACGTATATGGCTACACCTTC
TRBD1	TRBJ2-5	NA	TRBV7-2	CASSFDRGGQETQYF	TGTGCCAGCAGCTTTGACAGGGGGGGACAAGAGACCCAGTACTTC
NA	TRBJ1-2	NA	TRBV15	CATSMPQGYGYTF	TGTGCCACCAGCATGCCTCAAGGCTATGGCTACACCTTC
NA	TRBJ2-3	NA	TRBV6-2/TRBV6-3	CASSPGTPGGQYF	TGTGCCAGCAGTCCCGGGACTCCAGGTGGGCAGTATTTT
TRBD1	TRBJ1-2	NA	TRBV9	CASSVVGQSYGYTF	TGTGCCAGCAGCGTAGTGGGACAGAGCTATGGCTACACCTTC
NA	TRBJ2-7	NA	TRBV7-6	CASSSYQGYEQYF	TGTGCCAGCAGCAGTTACCAGGGGTACGAGCAGTACTTC
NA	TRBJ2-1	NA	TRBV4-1	CASSQDSAVVYNEQFF	TGCGCCAGCAGCCAAGATTCCGCCGTGGTCTACAATGAGCAGTTCTTC
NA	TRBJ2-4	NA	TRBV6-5	CASSYSEGGPIQYF	TGTGCCAGCAGTTACTCGGAAGGCGGACCCATTCAGTACTTC
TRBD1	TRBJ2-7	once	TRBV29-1	CSVLQGALSEQYF	TGCAGCGTTTTACAGGGGGCTTTGTCCGAGCAGTACTTC
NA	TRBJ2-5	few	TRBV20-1	CSAREGGGRETQYF	TGCAGTGCTAGAGAAGGAGGGGGCCGGGAGACCCAGTACTTC
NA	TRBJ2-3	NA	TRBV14	CASSRHGSTDTQYF	TGTGCCAGCAGCCGGCACGGGTCCACAGATACGCAGTATTTT
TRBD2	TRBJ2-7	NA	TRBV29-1	CSVEDGTSGRYEQYF	TGCAGCGTTGAGGACGGGACTAGCGGGAGGTACGAGCAGTACTTC
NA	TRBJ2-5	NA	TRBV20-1	CSARQGKETQYF	TGCAGTGCTAGGCAGGGAAAAGAGACCCAGTACTTC
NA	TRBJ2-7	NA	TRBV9	CASSVTPFTYEQYF	TGTGCCAGCAGCGTCACGCCATTTACCTACGAGCAGTACTTC
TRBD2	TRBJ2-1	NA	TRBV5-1	CASSSSPGTSGDYYYNEQFF	TGCGCCAGCAGCTCCTCCCCTGGGACTAGCGGGGACTATTACTACAATGAGCAGTTCTTC
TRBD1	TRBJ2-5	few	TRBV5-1	CASSRLDREQETQYF	TGCGCCAGCAGCCGACTTGACAGGGAACAAGAGACCCAGTACTTC
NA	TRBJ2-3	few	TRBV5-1	CASSLGSPSTDTQYF	TGCGCCAGCAGCTTGGGGTCACCCAGCACAGATACGCAGTATTTT
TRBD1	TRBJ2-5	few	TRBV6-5	CASSYGQGAETQYF	TGTGCCAGCAGTTACGGACAGGGGGCGGAGACCCAGTACTTC
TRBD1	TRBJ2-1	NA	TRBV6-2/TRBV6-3	CASSLGQGAQEQFF	TGTGCCAGCAGTTTAGGACAGGGGGCCCAAGAGCAGTTCTTC
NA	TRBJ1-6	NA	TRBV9	CASSVADNSNSPLHF	TGTGCCAGCAGCGTAGCCGACAACTCTAATTCACCCCTCCACTTT
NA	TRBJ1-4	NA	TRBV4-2	CASSQVRDGDEKLFF	TGTGCCAGCAGCCAAGTCCGGGACGGAGATGAAAAACTGTTTTTT
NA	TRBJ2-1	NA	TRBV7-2	CASSPRGPLRDEQFF	TGTGCCAGCAGCCCCCGGGGCCCTCTAAGGGATGAGCAGTTCTTC
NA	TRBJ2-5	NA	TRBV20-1	CSARPRTRNQETQYF	TGCAGTGCTAGGCCCAGGACCCGAAACCAAGAGACCCAGTACTTC
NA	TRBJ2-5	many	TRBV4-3	CASSQESGETQYF	TGCGCCAGCAGCCAAGAGAGCGGGGAGACCCAGTACTTC
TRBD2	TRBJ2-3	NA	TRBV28	CASSPGTSEADTQYF	TGTGCCAGCAGTCCCGGGACTAGCGAAGCAGATACGCAGTATTTT
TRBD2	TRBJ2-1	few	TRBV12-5	CASGLVLAGYHNEQFF	TGTGCTAGTGGTTTGGTTCTAGCGGGGTATCACAATGAGCAGTTCTTC
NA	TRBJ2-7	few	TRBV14	CASSQEGRGSRTGYEQYF	TGTGCCAGCAGCCAAGAAGGTCGGGGCAGCCGAACCGGGTACGAGCAGTACTTC
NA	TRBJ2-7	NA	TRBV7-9	CASSTYRAYEQYF	TGTGCCAGCAGCACTTACAGGGCCTACGAGCAGTACTTC
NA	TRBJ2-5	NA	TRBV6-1	CASTKLRAGETQYF	TGTGCCAGCACCAAACTTAGGGCCGGGGAGACCCAGTACTTC
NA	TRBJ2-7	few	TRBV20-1	CSALRGSSSYEQYF	TGCAGTGCTCTGAGGGGATCGAGCTCCTACGAGCAGTACTTC
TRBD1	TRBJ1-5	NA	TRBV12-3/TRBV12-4	CASSLTGTGQPQHF	TGTGCCAGCAGTTTAACAGGGACAGGCCAGCCCCAGCATTTT
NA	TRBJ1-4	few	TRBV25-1	CASSELQGGREKLFF	TGTGCCAGCAGTGAATTACAGGGCGGTCGGGAAAAACTGTTTTTT
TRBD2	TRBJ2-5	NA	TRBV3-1	CASTIQRGGRETQYF	TGTGCCAGCACCATACAGCGGGGGGGCCGGGAGACCCAGTACTTC
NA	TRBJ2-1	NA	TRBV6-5	CASRWDGTDREQFF	TGTGCCAGCAGATGGGATGGGACCGACCGGGAGCAGTTCTTC
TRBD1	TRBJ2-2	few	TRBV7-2	CASSWRQGATGELFF	TGTGCCAGCAGCTGGAGACAGGGGGCCACCGGGGAGCTGTTTTTT
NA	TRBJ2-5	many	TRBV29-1	CSVVSASQETQYF	TGCAGCGTTGTGTCCGCCTCCCAAGAGACCCAGTACTTC
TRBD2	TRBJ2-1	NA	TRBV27	CASAGGRSYNEQFF	TGTGCCAGCGCGGGGGGTCGCTCCTACAATGAGCAGTTCTTC
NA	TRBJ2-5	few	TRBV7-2	CASSLGGRVEETQYF	TGTGCCAGCAGCTTAGGGGGCAGGGTTGAGGAGACCCAGTACTTC
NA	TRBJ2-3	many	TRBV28	CASSFDTQYF	TGTGCCAGCAGTTTCGATACGCAGTATTTT
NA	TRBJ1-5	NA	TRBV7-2	CASSLLSLYSNQPQHF	TGTGCCAGCAGCTTATTATCGTTGTATAGCAATCAGCCCCAGCATTTT
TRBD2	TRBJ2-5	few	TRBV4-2	CASSQNSGTSGQETQYF	TGTGCCAGCAGCCAGAATTCCGGGACTAGCGGCCAAGAGACCCAGTACTTC
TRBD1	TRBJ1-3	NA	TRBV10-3	CAISAIGDSVLSGNTIYF	TGTGCCATCAGTGCAATCGGGGACAGCGTTCTCTCTGGAAACACCATATATTTT
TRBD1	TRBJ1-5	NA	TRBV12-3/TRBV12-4	CASSPTGMSNQPQHF	TGTGCCAGCAGTCCGACAGGGATGAGCAATCAGCCCCAGCATTTT
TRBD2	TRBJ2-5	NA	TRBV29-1	CSVVALAGETQYF	TGCAGCGTCGTCGCTCTAGCGGGGGAGACCCAGTACTTC